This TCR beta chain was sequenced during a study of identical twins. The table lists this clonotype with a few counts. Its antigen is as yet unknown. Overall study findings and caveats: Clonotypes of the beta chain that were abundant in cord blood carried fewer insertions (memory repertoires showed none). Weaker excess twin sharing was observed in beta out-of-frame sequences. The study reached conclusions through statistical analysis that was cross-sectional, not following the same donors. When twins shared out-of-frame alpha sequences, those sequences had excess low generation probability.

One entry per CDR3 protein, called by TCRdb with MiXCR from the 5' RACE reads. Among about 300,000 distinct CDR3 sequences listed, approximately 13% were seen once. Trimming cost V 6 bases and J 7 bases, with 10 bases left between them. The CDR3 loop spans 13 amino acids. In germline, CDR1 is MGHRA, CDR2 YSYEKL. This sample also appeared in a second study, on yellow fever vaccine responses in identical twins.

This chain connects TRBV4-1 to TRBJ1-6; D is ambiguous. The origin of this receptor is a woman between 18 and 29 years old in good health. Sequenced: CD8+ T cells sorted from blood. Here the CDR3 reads CASSSSWNSPLHF. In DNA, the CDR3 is TGCGCCAGCAGTTCTAGTTGGAATTCACCCCTCCACTTT.